This T cell receptor beta chain is from a study of T cells expressing NK-cell markers (dated by TCRdb to 2020 to 2021). Background on the whole study: Three sorted T-cell subsets (CD3+CD56+NKG2C+, CD3+CD56+NKG2C- and CD3+CD56-NKG2C+) from several donors had their TCR beta-chain repertoires profiled. Among the eight sequenced donors, seven were HCMV-seropositive and one was HCMV-seronegative. The study sequenced eight donors, all healthy volunteers chosen at random: three men and five women. The libraries were sequenced on Illumina HiSeq 2000/2500, MiSeq or NextSeq, producing 2 x 150 bp reads.

Beyond this particular receptor, the publication reports: Those dominant clonotypes were again the most abundant among CD3+CD56-NKG2C+ cells in a few donors, at 28.3-60.1%. Whether the expanded NKG2C-expressing T cell clones were specific for HCMV antigens was left unclear. In 5 to 7 donors, the dominant CD3+CD56+NKG2C+ clonotypes were found to rank among the top 10 CD8+ clonotypes and to make up roughly 1.0-7.5% of CD8+ T cells.

The sample was run on an Illumina HiSeq 2000. TCR beta cDNA libraries were prepared using 5'RACE template switching, which introduced a universal primer site and unique molecular identifiers. Priming for cDNA synthesis came from the TCR beta constant segment, and two successive PCR amplification steps followed. For the original study's pipeline: MIGEC handled demultiplexing of the reads and grouping by UMI, while MiTCR was used to assemble and quantify clonotypes. Only TCR cDNA sequences supported by at least two reads were kept to exclude erroneous sequences. The tcR package was used for downstream repertoire analysis, and clonotypes were matched between fractions using CDR3 nucleotide sequence together with V segment. VDJmatch was used to annotate antigen specificity against VDJdb, with one amino acid substitution allowed in CDR3. Each entry corresponds to one CDR3 protein sequence from reads that TCRdb reprocessed, and DNA is not given. The V and J calls, along with clone size, are taken from TCRdb and not from the paper's own processing. The table of this sample itemizes about 460,000 distinct CDR3 sequences. The top ten constitute more than 1.4% of the sample.

HCMV serostatus was determined by detecting HCMV-specific IgG in serum with a commercial ELISA kit. Peripheral blood mononuclear cells were isolated from blood by Ficoll density gradient centrifugation. In the case of this clonotype: The antigen this receptor binds is unknown.

The CDR3 spans 16 residues, from the cysteine through the phenylalanine. No DNA is recorded. The germline V gene encodes CDR1 SGHRS and CDR2 YFSETQ. The sequence links TRBV5-1 to TRBJ2-7; absent DNA, TCRdb's TRBD1 call cannot be checked. This clonotype originated in a woman aged 45-60 years in good health. Donor details come from another sample of the same person, matched by shared clones. Material for sequencing was blood T cells: a sorted CD56 or NKG2C T cell subset, CD4+ or CD8+ T cells, or bulk PBMC T cells (not recorded which). The CDR3 reads CASSLVGQREIHEQYF. This CDR3, with the reference TRBV5-1 and TRBJ2-7 proteins standing in past its ends, gives the full variable domain KAGVTQTPRYLIKTRGQQVTLSCSPISGHRSVSWYQQTPGQGLQFLFEYFSETQRNKGNFPGRFSGRQFSNSRSEMNVSTLELGDSALYLCASSLVGQREIHEQYFGPGTRLTVT.